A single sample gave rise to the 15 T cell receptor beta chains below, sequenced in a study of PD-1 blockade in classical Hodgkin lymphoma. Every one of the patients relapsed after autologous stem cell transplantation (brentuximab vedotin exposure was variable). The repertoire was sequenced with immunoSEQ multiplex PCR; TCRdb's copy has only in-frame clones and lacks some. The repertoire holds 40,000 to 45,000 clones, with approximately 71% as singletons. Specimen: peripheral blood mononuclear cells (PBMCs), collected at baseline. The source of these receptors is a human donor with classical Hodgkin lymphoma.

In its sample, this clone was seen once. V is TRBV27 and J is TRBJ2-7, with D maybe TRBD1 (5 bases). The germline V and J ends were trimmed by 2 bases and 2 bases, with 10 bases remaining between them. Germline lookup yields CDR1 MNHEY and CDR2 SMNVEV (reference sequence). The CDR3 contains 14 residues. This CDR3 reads CASSLAGSTYEQYF. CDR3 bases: TGTGCCAGCAGTTTAGCAGGGTCGACCTACGAGCAGTACTTC.

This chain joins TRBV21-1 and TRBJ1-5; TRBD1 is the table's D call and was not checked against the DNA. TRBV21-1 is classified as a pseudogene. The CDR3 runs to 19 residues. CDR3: CASSKVGQGYGRGNQPQHF. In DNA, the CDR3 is TGTGCCAGCAGCAAAGTCGGACAGGGGTATGGAAGGGGCAATCAGCCCCAGCATTTT.

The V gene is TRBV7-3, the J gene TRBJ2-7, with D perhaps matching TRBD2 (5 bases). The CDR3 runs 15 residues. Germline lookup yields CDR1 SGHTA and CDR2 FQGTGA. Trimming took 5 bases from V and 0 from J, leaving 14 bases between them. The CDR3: CASSLEPSPSYEQYF. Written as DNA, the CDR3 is TGTGCCAGCAGCCTGGAGCCTAGCCCCTCCTACGAGCAGTACTTC.

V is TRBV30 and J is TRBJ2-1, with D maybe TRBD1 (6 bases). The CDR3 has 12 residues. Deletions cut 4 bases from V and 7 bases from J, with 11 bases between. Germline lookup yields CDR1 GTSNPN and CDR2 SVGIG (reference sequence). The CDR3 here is CAWNTGWNEQFF. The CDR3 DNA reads TGTGCCTGGAACACAGGGTGGAATGAGCAGTTCTTC.

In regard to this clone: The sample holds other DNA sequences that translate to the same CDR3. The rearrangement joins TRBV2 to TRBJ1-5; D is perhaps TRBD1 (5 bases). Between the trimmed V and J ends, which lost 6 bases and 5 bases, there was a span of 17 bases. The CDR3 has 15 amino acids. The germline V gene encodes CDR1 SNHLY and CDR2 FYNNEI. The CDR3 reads CASRDGRGSDQPQHF. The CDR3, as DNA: TGTGCCAGCAGGGATGGACGGGGGAGCGATCAGCCCCAGCATTTT.

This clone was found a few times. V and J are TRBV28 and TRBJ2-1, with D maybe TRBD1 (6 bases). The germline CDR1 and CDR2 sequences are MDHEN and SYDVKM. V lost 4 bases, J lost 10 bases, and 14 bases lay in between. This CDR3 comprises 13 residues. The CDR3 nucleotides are TGTGCCAGCAGTTATACAGGGAAAGGGGAGCAGTTCTTC. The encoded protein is CASSYTGKGEQFF.

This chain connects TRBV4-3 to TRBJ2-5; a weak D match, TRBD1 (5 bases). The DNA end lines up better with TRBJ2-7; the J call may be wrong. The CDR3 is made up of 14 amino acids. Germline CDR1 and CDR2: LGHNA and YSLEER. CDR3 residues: CASSRTQVISEQYF. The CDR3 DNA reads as TGCGCCAGCAGCCGAACACAGGTAATCAGCGAGCAGTACTTC.

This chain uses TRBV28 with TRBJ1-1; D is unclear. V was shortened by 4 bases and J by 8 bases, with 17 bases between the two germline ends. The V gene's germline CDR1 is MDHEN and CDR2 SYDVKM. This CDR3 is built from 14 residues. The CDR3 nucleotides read TGTGCCAGCAGTTCGAGGTCGTCAGGCCCAGAAGCTTTCTTT. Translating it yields CASSSRSSGPEAFF.

For the CDR3, the DNA is TGTGCCAGCAGTTTTGGCGGGTGGCAGCCCTACGAGCAGTACTTC. It specifies CASSFGGWQPYEQYF. This chain links TRBV28 with TRBJ2-7, with TRBD2 as a possible D gene (5 bases). The germline V gene encodes CDR1 MDHEN and CDR2 SYDVKM. Trimming shortened V by 3 bases and J by 2 bases, and 14 bases separated the two germline ends. There are 15 residues in the CDR3.

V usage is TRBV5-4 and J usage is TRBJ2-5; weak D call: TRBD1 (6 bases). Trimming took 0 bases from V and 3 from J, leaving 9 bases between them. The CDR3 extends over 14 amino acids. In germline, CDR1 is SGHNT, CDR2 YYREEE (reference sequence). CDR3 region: CASSLVGAEETQYF. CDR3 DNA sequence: TGTGCCAGCAGCTTGGTGGGGGCAGAAGAGACCCAGTACTTC.

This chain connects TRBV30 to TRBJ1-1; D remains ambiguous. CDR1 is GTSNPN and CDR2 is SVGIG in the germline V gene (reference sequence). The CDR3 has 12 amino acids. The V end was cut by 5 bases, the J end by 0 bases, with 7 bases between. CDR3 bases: TGTGCCTGGGGAGTTATGAACACTGAAGCTTTCTTT. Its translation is CAWGVMNTEAFF.

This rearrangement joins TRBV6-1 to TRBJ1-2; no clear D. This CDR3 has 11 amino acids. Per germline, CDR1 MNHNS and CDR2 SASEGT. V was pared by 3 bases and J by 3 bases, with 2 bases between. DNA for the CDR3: TGTGCCAGCAGTGAGTACTATGGCTACACCTTC. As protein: CASSEYYGYTF.

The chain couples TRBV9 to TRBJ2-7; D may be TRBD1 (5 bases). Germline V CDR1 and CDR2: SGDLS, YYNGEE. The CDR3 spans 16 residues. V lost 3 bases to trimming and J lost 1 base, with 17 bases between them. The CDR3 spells CASSGGQAAYSYEQYF. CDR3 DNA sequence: TGTGCCAGCAGCGGGGGCCAGGCAGCCTATTCCTACGAGCAGTACTTC.

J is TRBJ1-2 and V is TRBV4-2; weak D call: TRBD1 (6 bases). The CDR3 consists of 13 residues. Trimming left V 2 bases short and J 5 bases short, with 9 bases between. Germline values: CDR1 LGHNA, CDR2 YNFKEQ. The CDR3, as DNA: TGTGCCAGCAGCCAATATCAGGGGTATGGCTACACCTTC. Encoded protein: CASSQYQGYGYTF.

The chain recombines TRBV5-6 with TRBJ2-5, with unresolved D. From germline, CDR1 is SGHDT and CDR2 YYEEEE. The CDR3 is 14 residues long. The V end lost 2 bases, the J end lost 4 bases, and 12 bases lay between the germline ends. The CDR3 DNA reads TGTGCCAGCAGCTTATTTCGTTTTGGAGAGACCCAGTACTTC. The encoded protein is CASSLFRFGETQYF.